The 20 T cell receptor beta chains below all came from one sample that was sequenced in a study of cytomegalovirus exposure and HLA in healthy donors. With 60 Vbeta and 13 Jbeta primers, the PCR was carried out. The method was immunoSEQ multiplex PCR; TCRdb's version includes in-frame clones alone and lacks a portion of them. The sample carries approximately 140,000 clones, about 80% recorded once. Source material: PBMCs. The receptors here all came from a middle-aged woman in good health and CMV-seropositive.

The chain has TRBV5-1 and TRBJ2-3; D gene ambiguous. Trimming took 4 bases from V and 0 from J, leaving 12 bases between them. The CDR3 is 15 residues long. Per the germline V gene, CDR1 is SGHRS and CDR2 is YFSETQ. CDR3 region: CASSTTVSSTDTQYF. CDR3 sequence (DNA): TGCGCCAGCAGCACTACTGTCTCTAGCACAGATACGCAGTATTTT. Based on the CDR3 plus reference TRBV5-1 and TRBJ2-3, the full variable domain is KAGVTQTPRYLIKTRGQQVTLSCSPISGHRSVSWYQQTPGQGLQFLFEYFSETQRNKGNFPGRFSGRQFSNSRSEMNVSTLELGDSALYLCASSTTVSSTDTQYFGPGTRLTVL.

The V gene is TRBV2, the J gene TRBJ2-3; TRBD1 matches 7 bases. There are 14 residues in the CDR3. Germline CDR1 reads SNHLY; CDR2 reads FYNNEI. Losses at the gene ends were 8 bases for V and 4 bases for J; bases not matched to a gene: 9. In DNA, the CDR3 is TGTGCCAGCGGGAGAACAGGGGTCGCAGATACGCAGTATTTT. Its translation: CASGRTGVADTQYF.

This chain links TRBV18 with TRBJ2-1; TRBD2 aligns across 8 bases. CDR1 KGHSH and CDR2 LQKENI come from the germline V gene. The CDR3 extends over 15 amino acids. V shed 0 bases, J shed 2 bases, and the junction held 0 bases outside the gene matches. The DNA for the CDR3 is TGTGCCAGCTCACCACCGGGACTAGCCTACAATGAGCAGTTCTTC. It specifies CASSPPGLAYNEQFF.

The rearrangement uses TRBV6-1 and TRBJ2-1; perhaps TRBD1 as D (6 bases). CDR3 size: 14 residues. Germline lookup yields CDR1 MNHNS and CDR2 SASEGT. V lost 8 bases, J lost 5 bases, and 16 bases lay in between. Written as DNA, the CDR3 is TGTGCCAGCCGAGGGGACATCCTGAACAATGAGCAGTTCTTC. This sequence encodes CASRGDILNNEQFF.

V is TRBV18 and J is TRBJ1-4; 9 bases match TRBD1. CDR1 is KGHSH, CDR2 LQKENI, per germline. This CDR3 is 14 amino acids long. The trim removed 5 bases at V and 7 bases at J, leaving 5 bases unmatched. The CDR3 DNA reads TGTGCCAGCTCAACCGGACAGGGGATTGAAAAACTGTTTTTT. It encodes CASSTGQGIEKLFF.

V is TRBV9 and J is TRBJ2-2; 8 positions match TRBD2. Germline V gene lookup returns CDR1 SGDLS and CDR2 YYNGEE. V shed 0 bases, J shed 6 bases, and the junction held 4 bases outside the gene matches. This CDR3 has 15 amino acids. CDR3 DNA: TGTGCCAGCAGCGTAGAGGCTAGCGGGTCCGGGGAGCTGTTTTTT. Translated, it gives CASSVEASGSGELFF. The full variable domain, with the rest looked up from reference TRBV9 and TRBJ2-2, is DSGVTQTPKHLITATGQRVTLRCSPRSGDLSVYWYQQSLDQGLQFLIQYYNGEERAKGNILERFSAQQFPDLHSELNLSSLELGDSALYFCASSVEASGSGELFFGEGSRLTVL.

The chain recombines TRBV19 with TRBJ2-5; 8 bases agree with TRBD1. The CDR3 runs to 14 residues. Trimming removed 4 bases from V and 4 bases from J; junction bases left unmatched: 5. Germline loops: CDR1 LNHDA, CDR2 SQIVND (reference sequence). In DNA, the CDR3 is TGTGCCAGTAGTAGCCCGCAGGGGGCAGAGACCCAGTACTTC. As protein: CASSSPQGAETQYF. The full variable domain, rest sourced from reference TRBV19 and TRBJ2-5, is DGGITQSPKYLFRKEGQNVTLSCEQNLNHDAMYWYRQDPGQGLRLIYYSQIVNDFQKGDIAEGYSVSREKKESFPLTVTSAQKNPTAFYLCASSSPQGAETQYFGPGTRLLVL.

The chain uses TRBV6-1 and TRBJ2-5; perhaps TRBD2 as D (5 bases). Gene TRBJ2-7 matches the end of the DNA better, so the J call may be wrong. Per the germline V gene, CDR1 is MNHNS and CDR2 is SASEGT. This CDR3 contains 13 residues. This chain's CDR3 is CASSYTGNYEQYF. The CDR3 region has the DNA TGTGCCAGCAGTTATACCGGGAACTACGAGCAGTACTTC.

With regard to this clone: The junction departs from the called germline gene at one end, perhaps through a read error. This chain links TRBV7-9 with TRBJ1-6; 9 bases map to TRBD1. Germline values: CDR1 SEHNR, CDR2 FQNEAQ (reference sequence). The CDR3 extends over 13 amino acids. DNA for the CDR3: TGTTCCAGCTCCGGGACAGGGAATTCACCCCTCCACTTT. It encodes CSSSGTGNSPLHF.

V and J are TRBV7-2 and TRBJ1-5; D remains ambiguous. V gave up 1 base and J gave up 5 bases, with 12 bases separating them. The CDR3 has 15 amino acids. Germline lookup yields CDR1 SGHTA and CDR2 FQGNSA. The CDR3 reads CASSLDRNGYQPQHF. In nucleotides, the CDR3 is TGTGCCAGCAGCTTAGATAGAAACGGGTATCAGCCCCAGCATTTT.

The chain couples TRBV28 to TRBJ2-7, with 8 bases aligning to TRBD1. CDR3 length equals 13 residues. J gave up 5 bases and V 5 bases, and 5 bases lay outside the gene matches. Germline V CDR1 and CDR2: MDHEN, SYDVKM. For the CDR3, the DNA is TGTGCCAGCAGTCGACAGGGGAGACACGAGCAGTACTTC. Protein sequence: CASSRQGRHEQYF.

Regarding this clone: Compared with germline, one end of the junction differs, possibly owing to a read error. The chain joins TRBV7-9 to TRBJ2-5; 10 positions agree with TRBD1. This CDR3 is 15 amino acids long. The germline V gene has CDR1 SEHNR and CDR2 FQNEAQ (reference sequence). DNA for the CDR3: TGTTCCAGCAGCTCGGGACAGGGGTCTTGGGAGACCCAGTACTTC. Translation gives CSSSSGQGSWETQYF.

This clone was observed a few times. V gene TRBV5-1 combines with J gene TRBJ2-1; 7 nucleotides match TRBD2. With V trimmed by 4 bases and J by 1 base, 8 bases remained unmatched. Germline CDR1 and CDR2: SGHRS and YFSETQ. The CDR3 runs to 16 residues. For the CDR3, the DNA is TGCGCCAGCAGCGACCTTTCGGGAGGTTCCTACAATGAGCAGTTCTTC. Translation: CASSDLSGGSYNEQFF.

This chain links TRBV9 with TRBJ2-6; D ambiguous. V lost 3 bases, J lost 3 bases, and 7 bases lay in between. This CDR3 spans 14 amino acids. Germline CDR1 reads SGDLS; CDR2 reads YYNGEE. The CDR3 DNA sequence: TGTGCCAGCAGCGCCGGTAGTGGGGCCAACGTCCTGACTTTC. Its translation: CASSAGSGANVLTF.

The genes are TRBV10-3 and TRBJ2-5; TRBD2 agrees at 8 bases. Germline values: CDR1 ENHRY, CDR2 SYGVKD. This CDR3 contains 14 residues. V dropped 1 base and J dropped 4; count of bases not matched to a gene: 2. CDR3 in DNA: TGTGCCATCAGTGAGTTAGCGGGGTCAGAGACCCAGTACTTC. It codes for CAISELAGSETQYF.

This clone was seen a few times. This chain joins TRBV5-1 and TRBJ1-2; tentatively, D is TRBD1 (6 bases). The CDR3 has 15 residues. Looked up from germline, CDR1 is SGHRS and CDR2 is YFSETQ. V lost 0 bases and J lost 0, with 9 bases in between. Written as DNA, the CDR3 is TGCGCCAGCAGCTTGGGGACAGCAGCTAACTATGGCTACACCTTC. Protein sequence: CASSLGTAANYGYTF.

This rearrangement joins TRBV5-1 to TRBJ2-3; TRBD1 matches at 7 bases. Germline trimming cut 4 bases from V and 4 bases from J; bases unmatched to any gene: 15. Germline CDR1 SGHRS, CDR2 YFSETQ. The CDR3 sequence is 17 residues long. CDR3 in DNA: TGCGCCAGCAGCGGGGACAGTCGACGGGTGGGCTCAGATACGCAGTATTTT. Encoded protein: CASSGDSRRVGSDTQYF.

This chain connects TRBV9 to TRBJ2-1; 8 bases are shared with TRBD2. Germline assignment: CDR1 SGDLS and CDR2 YYNGEE. CDR3 length equals 17 residues. The trim removed 0 bases at V and 6 bases at J, leaving 11 bases unmatched. The chain's CDR3 is CASSVAPPAGGGNEQFF. The CDR3 nucleotides are TGTGCCAGCAGCGTAGCGCCCCCGGCGGGAGGTGGCAATGAGCAGTTCTTC.

In its sample, this clone was seen a few times. This chain links TRBV10-2 with TRBJ2-1; D possibly corresponds to TRBD2 (6 bases). V dropped 3 bases and J dropped 8 bases, with 11 bases sitting between them. CDR1 and CDR2 (germline): WSHSY, SAAADI. This CDR3 has 13 amino acids. The DNA for the CDR3 is TGCGCCAGCAGTGAATTCGGGAGCTATGAGCAGTTCTTC. Amino acids: CASSEFGSYEQFF.

The chain recombines TRBV5-1 with TRBJ2-7; a possible D gene is TRBD1 (6 bases). CDR1 is SGHRS and CDR2 is YFSETQ in the germline V gene. The CDR3 consists of 12 residues. The V and J ends lost 7 bases and 6 bases respectively, with 14 bases between them. The DNA of the CDR3 is TGCGCCAGCTCCTCCAGGGGCGGCGAGCAGTACTTC. This codes for CASSSRGGEQYF.